This entry describes one T cell receptor (beta chain). The repertoire was sequenced with immunoSEQ multiplex PCR; TCRdb's copy has only in-frame clones and lacks some. The sample lists about 52,000 clones; approximately 96% were seen once. The sample belongs to a study of T cells after somatic rescue of genetic block. The CDR3 has 15 residues. CDR1 and CDR2 (germline): SGHAT, FQNNGV. Trimming cost V 5 bases and J 11 bases; bases outside gene matches: 18. This receptor was obtained from a child under two years old. The chain uses TRBV11-2 and TRBJ2-7, with 7 bases identical to TRBD2. The sequencing sample was made of peripheral blood mononuclear cells (PBMCs). CDR3 bases: TGTGCCAGCAGCCGGAAGGGCAGGGAGGGTGTAAAGGAGTACTTC. Encoded protein: CASSRKGREGVKEYF. Combining the CDR3 with reference TRBV11-2 and TRBJ2-7 gives the whole variable domain EAGVAQSPRYKIIEKRQSVAFWCNPISGHATLYWYQQILGQGPKLLIQFQNNGVVDDSQLPKDRFSAERLKGVDSTLKIQPAKLEDSAVYLCASSRKGREGVKEYFGPGTRLTVT.